The 5 T cell receptor beta chains below were found in one sample sequenced in a study of blood T cell repertoires in COVID-19. TCRdb's copy holds only in-frame clones and misses some; the assay was immunoSEQ multiplex PCR. There are 190,000 or so clones in the sample; around nine tenths occur only once, and around 0.88% lies in the top ten. Input material: peripheral blood. The receptors stem from a woman between 18 and 29 years old who had recovered from COVID-19.

In its sample, this clone was seen once. The gene calls are TRBV6-5 and TRBJ1-2; TRBD1 aligns across 11 bases. The germline V gene encodes CDR1 MNHEY and CDR2 SVGAGI. The CDR3 runs to 14 residues. V shed 8 bases, J shed 8 bases, and the junction held 10 bases outside the gene matches. The CDR3 loop is CASDWDRGLRGYTF. The CDR3 nucleotides read TGTGCCAGCGATTGGGACAGGGGGTTAAGGGGCTACACCTTC.

The chain links TRBV6-2 or TRBV6-3 to TRBJ1-5, with D possibly TRBD1 on 6 matching bases. The CDR3 covers 15 residues. V was pared by 4 bases and J by 5 bases, with 15 bases between. Germline values: CDR1 MNHEY, CDR2 SVGEGT. DNA for the CDR3: TGTGCCAGCAGTTCTCCTACAGGGATCGATCAGCCCCAGCATTTT. It is translated as CASSSPTGIDQPQHF.

This chain connects TRBV3-1 (or the pseudogene TRBV3-2) to TRBJ2-7, with D uncertain. The CDR3 extends over 17 amino acids. From germline, CDR1 is LGHDT and CDR2 YNNKEL (reference sequence). The V end was cut by 3 bases, the J end by 1 base, with 19 bases between. The CDR3 DNA sequence: TGTGCCAGCAGCCATAAACGTCGAGCAACGATATCCTACGAGCAGTACGTC. Translated: CASSHKRRATISYEQYV.

The chain recombines TRBV7-2 with TRBJ2-5; 9 positions match TRBD1. Germline V gene data show CDR1 as SGHTA and CDR2 as FQGNSA. This CDR3 has 14 residues. V was pared by 6 bases and J by 6 bases, with 8 bases of the junction left unmatched. The CDR3 DNA reads TGTGCCAGCAGAGCCGGGACAGGGAGTAAGACCCAGTACTTC. It specifies CASRAGTGSKTQYF.

The chain uses TRBV6-4 and TRBJ2-1; TRBD2 matches at 9 bases. Per the germline V gene, CDR1 is MRHNA and CDR2 is SNTAGT. The length of the CDR3 is 16 residues. With V trimmed by 2 bases and J by 0 bases, 2 bases remained unmatched. CDR3 loop: CASSDGGGASYNEQFF. The DNA for the CDR3 is TGTGCCAGCAGTGACGGCGGGGGGGCCTCCTACAATGAGCAGTTCTTC.